The 10 T cell receptor beta chains below all came from one sample that was sequenced in a study of T cells after yellow fever vaccination. From the 5' RACE reads, TCRdb called clonotypes with MiXCR, one entry per CDR3 protein. The sample lists more than 350,000 distinct CDR3 sequences; around a tenth were seen once. Sequencing used PBMCs, obtained on the day of the first yellow fever vaccination. These receptor sequences come from a man younger than 35 who received the YFV17D yellow fever vaccine.

The rearrangement uses TRBV6-2 or TRBV6-3 and TRBJ2-1; 15 bases are a match to TRBD2. Germline loops: CDR1 MNHEY, CDR2 SVGEGT. Losses at the gene ends were 6 bases for V and 2 bases for J; bases not matched to a gene: 14. This CDR3 has 20 amino acids. This CDR3 reads CASSPTQGLAGGAAYNEQFF. DNA of the CDR3: TGTGCCAGCAGCCCTACCCAGGGACTAGCGGGGGGCGCTGCCTACAATGAGCAGTTCTTC.

This clonotype was counted between two and nine times. This chain joins TRBV28 and TRBJ2-5; the match to TRBD1 covers 7 bases. Trimming at V came to 3 bases and at J to 5 bases, leaving 6 bases not matched to a gene. The CDR3 is 14 amino acids. The germline CDR1 and CDR2 sequences are MDHEN and SYDVKM. The CDR3 sequence is CASSLTGRMETQYF. The CDR3 bases are TGTGCCAGCAGTTTGACAGGGCGTATGGAGACCCAGTACTTC.

V is TRBV5-1 and J is TRBJ2-7; D is ambiguous. Deletions cut 5 bases from V and 5 bases from J, with 14 bases between. CDR1 SGHRS and CDR2 YFSETQ come from the germline V gene. This CDR3 is built from 13 residues. CDR3 nucleotide sequence: TGCGCCAGCAGGGCAGAAACATGGAACGAGCAGTACTTC. Amino acid sequence: CASRAETWNEQYF.

The chain recombines TRBV2 with TRBJ1-4; D call uncertain. Trimming left V 7 bases short and J 10 bases short, with 19 bases between. CDR1 and CDR2 (germline): SNHLY, FYNNEI. The CDR3 extends over 14 amino acids. CDR3 in DNA: TGTGCCAGCATTCCGGAGTTACCCTTGGGAAAACTGTTTTTT. Translating gives CASIPELPLGKLFF. The complete variable domain, with remaining parts taken from reference TRBV2 and TRBJ1-4, reads EPEVTQTPSHQVTQMGQEVILRCVPISNHLYFYWYRQILGQKVEFLVSFYNNEISEKSEIFDDQFSVERPDGSNFTLKIRSTKLEDSAMYFCASIPELPLGKLFFGSGTQLSVL.

The chain carries TRBV20-1 and TRBJ1-2; tentatively, D is TRBD1 (5 bases). CDR3 length: 14 residues. From germline, CDR1 is DFQATT and CDR2 SNEGSKA (reference sequence). V lost 5 bases and J 1 base, leaving 14 bases between the germline ends. As DNA, the CDR3 is TGCAGTGCTGCTAAGGGGATGGGTAACTATGGCTACACCTTC. Translating it yields CSAAKGMGNYGYTF.

This clonotype turned up a few times. This chain connects TRBV20-1 to TRBJ2-5, with 8 bases identical to TRBD2. Germline V CDR1 and CDR2: DFQATT, SNEGSKA (reference sequence). With 1 base clipped from V and 5 bases from J, the junction kept 12 bases outside the gene matches. The CDR3 is 16 amino acids. Written as DNA, the CDR3 is TGCAGTGCTAGAGTTAGCGGGACCTACGTTCGGGAGACCCAGTACTTC. Translated, it gives CSARVSGTYVRETQYF.

This clonotype appeared many times. This chain connects TRBV7-8 to TRBJ2-7, with D hard to call. This CDR3 is built from 14 residues. Trimming removed 2 bases at V and 1 base at J, with 9 bases between. Germline V gene data show CDR1 as SGHVS and CDR2 as FQNEAQ. CDR3 DNA sequence: TGTGCCAGCAGCTTAACGCCCAATTCCTACGAGCAGTACTTC. Its protein is CASSLTPNSYEQYF.

About this clonotype: As the CDR3 is not closed by the conserved phenylalanine or tryptophan, this likely results from a read error. The rearrangement uses TRBV19 and TRBJ1-1, with 9 nucleotides matching TRBD1. This CDR3 has 12 residues. The germline CDR1 and CDR2 sequences are LNHDA and SQIVND (reference sequence). With V trimmed by 6 bases and J by 5 bases, 1 base remained unmatched. The CDR3 sequence is CASRTGGTEAFL. CDR3 DNA sequence: TGTGCCAGTAGGACAGGGGGTACTGAAGCTTTCCTT.

The V and J genes are TRBV20-1 and TRBJ1-2, with 8 bases lining up with TRBD1. Germline CDR1 DFQATT, CDR2 SNEGSKA (reference sequence). This CDR3 has 12 amino acids. J gave up 8 bases and V 4 bases, and 6 bases lay outside the gene matches. The chain's CDR3 is CSAKDRGTGYTF. CDR3 sequence (DNA): TGCAGTGCTAAAGACAGGGGAACGGGCTACACCTTC.

This clonotype was detected a few times. The V call is TRBV7-9, the J call TRBJ1-2; 7 nucleotides match TRBD1. Germline V gene lookup returns CDR1 SEHNR and CDR2 FQNEAQ (reference sequence). CDR3 length equals 15 residues. Trimming removed 5 bases from V and 0 bases from J; junction bases left unmatched: 6. The CDR3 reads CASSINRGTNYGYTF. The DNA of the CDR3 is TGTGCCAGCAGCATCAACAGGGGAACTAACTATGGCTACACCTTC.